The next 18 T cell receptor beta chains were all read from a single sample in a study of blood T cell repertoires in COVID-19. Data came from immunoSEQ multiplex PCR; TCRdb stores just in-frame clones and leaves some out. The profile shows around 200,000 clones, 80% of them singletons. The specimen sequenced was peripheral blood. These receptors all stem from a woman aged 65 to 85 with acute or convalescent COVID-19.

The chain is built from TRBV5-1 and TRBJ2-1; 7 bases line up with TRBD2. Germline lookup yields CDR1 SGHRS and CDR2 YFSETQ. The CDR3 has 15 residues. J was trimmed by 2 bases and V by 4 bases; bases with no gene match: 6. The CDR3 DNA sequence: TGCGCCAGCAGCCTGGGCGGGACTACCTACAATGAGCAGTTCTTC. The encoded protein is CASSLGGTTYNEQFF.

The rearrangement uses TRBV7-9 and TRBJ2-2; the match to TRBD2 covers 10 bases. The V segment lost 4 bases and the J segment 5 bases; nucleotides outside the gene matches: 7. The CDR3 extends over 16 amino acids. CDR1 is SEHNR, CDR2 FQNEAQ, per germline (reference sequence). The CDR3 protein is CASSSSGSGQTGELFF. The CDR3 DNA is TGTGCCAGCAGCTCTAGCGGGAGCGGTCAAACCGGGGAGCTGTTTTTT.

This rearrangement joins TRBV7-8 to TRBJ1-1, with 8 positions matching TRBD1. V shed 3 bases, J shed 4 bases, and the junction held 1 base outside the gene matches. Germline assignment: CDR1 SGHVS and CDR2 FQNEAQ. This CDR3 is built from 13 residues. CDR3 sequence (DNA): TGTGCCAGCAGCTTTCAGGGGGCCACTGAAGCTTTCTTT. Residues: CASSFQGATEAFF.

This chain uses TRBV28 with TRBJ2-5; 8 bases match TRBD2. With 5 bases clipped from V and 5 bases from J, the junction kept 10 bases outside the gene matches. CDR3 length equals 15 residues. Germline V gene sequence: CDR1 MDHEN, CDR2 SYDVKM. The CDR3 region has the DNA TGTGCCAGCAGTGCCCGGACTAGCTTCCGGGAGACCCAGTACTTC. Its protein is CASSARTSFRETQYF. The whole variable domain, filled in from reference TRBV28 and TRBJ2-5, reads DVKVTQSSRYLVKRTGEKVFLECVQDMDHENMFWYRQDPGLGLRLIYFSYDVKMKEKGDIPEGYSVSREKKERFSLILESASTNQTSMYLCASSARTSFRETQYFGPGTRLLVL.

This chain joins TRBV29-1 and TRBJ2-7, with D unresolved. Germline V gene data show CDR1 as SQVTM and CDR2 as ANQGSEA. V was shortened by 7 bases and J by 1 base, with 8 bases between the two germline ends. The CDR3 extends over 11 amino acids. The CDR3 nucleotides read TGCAGCGGCCAGGTTTCCTACGAGCAGTACTTC. As protein: CSGQVSYEQYF.

This clone was recorded only once. The V call is TRBV29-1, the J call TRBJ2-3, with 8 positions matching TRBD1. Germline lookup yields CDR1 SQVTM and CDR2 ANQGSEA. V lost 3 bases and J lost 4; bases outside the gene matches: 6. The CDR3 spans 14 residues. The CDR3 DNA reads TGCAGCGTTGAGACAGGGGTAGGCGCAGATACGCAGTATTTT. It specifies CSVETGVGADTQYF.

The rearrangement uses TRBV28 and TRBJ1-5; possible D gene TRBD1, 5 bases. The V end lost 6 bases, the J end lost 0 bases, and 9 bases lay between the germline ends. The CDR3 loop spans 14 amino acids. CDR1 and CDR2 (germline): MDHEN, SYDVKM. CDR3 loop: CASSPTDSNQPQHF. CDR3 coding DNA: TGTGCCAGCAGCCCGACAGATAGCAATCAGCCCCAGCATTTT.

The chain joins TRBV7-9 to TRBJ1-4, with TRBD1 as a possible D gene (5 bases). The V gene lost 5 bases and the J gene lost 7 bases, with 20 bases spanning the gap. The CDR3 length is 16 residues. Germline CDR1 reads SEHNR; CDR2 reads FQNEAQ (reference sequence). The CDR3 is CASSPNSGLESEKLFF. Here the CDR3 DNA reads TGTGCCAGCAGCCCGAATTCAGGGTTAGAGAGTGAAAAACTGTTTTTT.

The chain employs TRBV19 and TRBJ2-7; 8 nucleotides line up with TRBD2. Trimming removed 3 bases from V and 5 bases from J; junction bases left unmatched: 3. This CDR3 contains 13 residues. Germline CDR1 and CDR2: LNHDA and SQIVND (reference sequence). The CDR3 DNA is TGTGCCAGTAGTATCGCGGGGGGCCACGAGCAGTACTTC. It is translated as CASSIAGGHEQYF.

The V gene is TRBV5-1, the J gene TRBJ1-1, with D possibly TRBD1 on 5 matching bases. Germline assignment: CDR1 SGHRS and CDR2 YFSETQ. Trimming removed 3 bases at V and 3 bases at J, with 9 bases between. The CDR3 extends over 13 amino acids. The CDR3 loop is CASSSQAHTEAFF. CDR3 nucleotides: TGCGCCAGCAGCTCACAGGCCCACACTGAAGCTTTCTTT.

The chain recombines TRBV5-8 with TRBJ1-4; 10 nucleotides match TRBD1. The CDR3 covers 14 residues. Germline trimming cut 1 base from V and 10 bases from J; bases unmatched to any gene: 4. Germline V gives CDR1 SGHTS, CDR2 YDEGEE. CDR3 nucleotides: TGTGCCAGCAGCTTGCGACAGGGGGCCGGAAAACTGTTTTTT. Its translation is CASSLRQGAGKLFF.

The V gene is TRBV7-9, the J gene TRBJ1-2, with D uncertain. Trimming took 2 bases from V and 8 from J, leaving 15 bases between them. Germline V gene sequence: CDR1 SEHNR, CDR2 FQNEAQ (reference sequence). This CDR3 region has 14 residues. CDR3 bases: TGTGCCAGCAGCTTACGTCTGCAGGAGGCCGGCTACACCTTC. Translated, it gives CASSLRLQEAGYTF.

This clone was seen a handful of times. The V and J genes are TRBV7-2 and TRBJ2-3; TRBD2 is a possible D gene (6 bases). Trimming took 2 bases from V and 0 from J, leaving 9 bases between them. The CDR3 has 15 amino acids. Germline-derived CDR1 and CDR2 are SGHTA and FQGNSA. The CDR3 reads CASSLSSGSTDTQYF. The CDR3 DNA sequence: TGTGCCAGCAGCTTATCCAGCGGGAGCACAGATACGCAGTATTTT.

This chain uses TRBV9 with TRBJ2-7; the D is unclear. The CDR3 contains 14 residues. CDR1 and CDR2 from the germline V gene are SGDLS and YYNGEE. The V end lost 0 bases, the J end lost 3 bases, and 10 bases lay between the germline ends. As DNA, the CDR3 is TGTGCCAGCAGCGTAGGACTCCCCGGCTACGAGCAGTACTTC. Translation: CASSVGLPGYEQYF.

The chain has TRBV7-9 and TRBJ1-2; 9 bases line up with TRBD1. This CDR3 is 14 amino acids long. Germline V gives CDR1 SEHNR, CDR2 FQNEAQ (reference sequence). V gave up 5 bases and J gave up 8 bases; unmatched junction bases: 9. CDR3 nucleotides: TGTGCCAGCAGCAACCGGGACAGGGTGGGAGGCTACACCTTC. It specifies CASSNRDRVGGYTF.

The chain links TRBV27 to TRBJ1-1; weak D call: TRBD1 (5 bases). The CDR3 extends over 15 amino acids. Germline V gene lookup returns CDR1 MNHEY and CDR2 SMNVEV (reference sequence). V shed 5 bases and J shed 11 bases, with 24 bases lying between them. CDR3 coding DNA: TGTGCCAGCAGTCCCTATAGGGCGGGGGAGGGGAAGGCTTTCTTT. Its translation is CASSPYRAGEGKAFF.

The chain couples TRBV4-1 to TRBJ2-5, with 9 bases identical to TRBD2. This CDR3 spans 20 amino acids. The germline V gene has CDR1 MGHRA and CDR2 YSYEKL. The V gene end was trimmed by 0 bases and the J gene end by 5 bases; junction bases not matched to a gene: 19. The CDR3 loop is CASSQDTGLATDANRETQYF. In DNA, the CDR3 is TGCGCCAGCAGCCAAGATACCGGACTAGCGACCGATGCCAATAGGGAGACCCAGTACTTC.

In nucleotides, the CDR3 is TGTGCCAGCAGGTCGACAGGGGCTGAAGCTTTCTTT. This codes for CASRSTGAEAFF. This chain links TRBV28 with TRBJ1-1, with TRBD1 identical over 8 bases. V dropped 6 bases and J dropped 6; count of bases not matched to a gene: 3. The CDR3 spans 12 residues. Germline V gives CDR1 MDHEN, CDR2 SYDVKM.